The subject of this entry is one TCR beta chain. Authors' analysis steps: By means of reference gene primer amplification, nucleated cell counts were estimated. Libraries were prepared by immunoSEQ multiplex PCR; TCRdb keeps only in-frame clonotypes and omits some of them. V, J and clone size derive from that table, while D and trimming were established from the DNA sequence. Among some 450,000 clones listed, roughly 89% were seen once. The Seattle patients joined while their infection was active and were tracked longitudinally afterward. This specimen comes from a study of blood T cell repertoires in COVID-19. Study context: Italy, Spain and the United States were the sources of the convalescent and acute COVID-19 samples. The cDNA or gDNA used as material had been derived from T cells, B-cell-depleted T cells, or PBMCs.

Between the trimmed V and J ends, which lost 6 bases and 5 bases, there was a span of 13 bases. The CDR3 runs to 14 residues. The V gene's germline CDR1 is SGHVS and CDR2 FQNEAQ. The chain has TRBV7-8 and TRBJ1-4, with D possibly TRBD1 on 5 matching bases. The sequence was obtained from a man aged 18-30 years with COVID-19, enrolled during active disease. Specimen: peripheral blood. CDR3 bases: TGTGCCAGCAGGGTAGGGGTGATGAATGAAAAACTGTTTTTT. It is translated as CASRVGVMNEKLFF.